This is a list of T cell receptor beta chains from one sample in a study of blood T cell repertoires in COVID-19. The table came from immunoSEQ multiplex PCR; TCRdb's copy has only in-frame clones and leaves some out. Of some 200,000 clones listed, approximately 80% are singletons. Material for sequencing was PBMCs or T cells enriched from blood (not recorded which). The receptors come from a man aged 35-49 years who had recovered from COVID-19. CDR3s include the opening cysteine and the closing phenylalanine or tryptophan. D genes are given only for firm matches. The size of a clone is reported for some rows only, either as once, few or many, or as a class for expanded clones.

size,D,J,V,DNA,CDR3
.,.,TRBJ1-3,TRBV19,TGTGCCAGTAGTAAAAGACTGACTATTGGAAACACCATATATTTT,CASSKRLTIGNTIYF
.,TRBD1,TRBJ1-2,TRBV18,TGTGCCAGCTCACCAAAGGCCCCAGGACAGGGCAAGAGCCATGGCTACACCTTC,CASSPKAPGQGKSHGYTF
.,TRBD2,TRBJ2-1,TRBV30,TGTGCCTGGAGTGGAGGAGCGGGAGGTACGATTTCCTACAATGAGCAGTTCTTC,CAWSGGAGGTISYNEQFF
.,.,TRBJ2-3,TRBV5-1,TGCGCCAGCAGCTTGGTTGGCTACGGGGGCACAGATACGCAGTATTTT,CASSLVGYGGTDTQYF
.,.,TRBJ1-2,TRBV5-1,TGCGCCAGCAGCTCGCGACAGAACTATGGCTACACCTTC,CASSSRQNYGYTF
.,TRBD2,TRBJ2-1,TRBV5-1,TGCGCCAGCAGCTCTAAAGCGGGGGCCAACAATGAGCAGTTCTTC,CASSSKAGANNEQFF
.,TRBD2,TRBJ2-7,TRBV25-1,TGTGCCAGCAGTGAAAAGACTAGCGGACCCTACGAGCAGTACTTC,CASSEKTSGPYEQYF
.,TRBD1,TRBJ2-3,TRBV25-1,TGTGCCACCAGGACAGGGGTTACAGATACGCAGTATTTT,CATRTGVTDTQYF
.,TRBD1,TRBJ1-3,TRBV6-5,TGTGCCAGCTCCCGAGGGGGGCAGGGGGACACCATATATTTT,CASSRGGQGDTIYF
.,.,TRBJ1-6,TRBV3-1/TRBV3-2,TGTGCCAGCAGCCACCTTAATTCACCCCTCCACTTT,CASSHLNSPLHF
.,.,TRBJ1-2,TRBV6-1,TGTGCCAGCAGTGAACTTGTTGGCTACACCTTC,CASSELVGYTF
.,.,TRBJ2-6,TRBV28,TGTGCCAGCAGTGGACAGAGCTCTGGGGCCAACGTCCTGACTTTC,CASSGQSSGANVLTF
.,.,TRBJ1-6,TRBV27,TGTGCCAGCAGTCCCCCCCGCGGACCCCTCCACTTT,CASSPPRGPLHF
.,TRBD2,TRBJ2-3,TRBV5-1,TGCGCCAGCAGCTTGGGGGGGACTAGCCAATATACGCAGTATTTT,CASSLGGTSQYTQYF
.,.,TRBJ2-1,TRBV9,TGTGCCAGCAATAAAGAGGTAGCCCTCTACAATGAGCAGTTCTTC,CASNKEVALYNEQFF
.,TRBD1,TRBJ1-2,TRBV19,TGTGCCAGTAGGCCCGGGACAGTGGATGGCTACACCTTC,CASRPGTVDGYTF
.,.,TRBJ1-2,TRBV5-4,TGTGCCAGCAGCGTGGACAGAGCTAACTATGGCTACACCTTC,CASSVDRANYGYTF
.,TRBD1,TRBJ2-2,TRBV24-1,TGTGCCACCAGTGATTTGGGGGTTGGGACAGGGAACACCGGGGAGCTGTTTTTT,CATSDLGVGTGNTGELFF
.,TRBD1,TRBJ1-4,TRBV5-6,TGTGCCAGCAGCCCCCAGGGGGCGCAGGTGGAAAAACTGTTTTTT,CASSPQGAQVEKLFF
.,TRBD1,TRBJ2-1,TRBV18,TGTGCCAGCTCACCACCCCGAGGGACAGGGGGATCCTACAATGAGCAGTTCTTC,CASSPPRGTGGSYNEQFF
medium-sized,.,TRBJ2-3,TRBV2,TGTGCCAGCAGTGTAGGGGGGGGTACGCAGTATTTT,CASSVGGGTQYF
.,.,TRBJ1-1,TRBV6-5,TGTGCCAGCAGTTACTCTGAAGCAGGCAACACTGAAGCTTTCTTT,CASSYSEAGNTEAFF
.,.,TRBJ1-2,TRBV6-5,TGTGCCAGCAGCCTCGGGTTTAACTATGGCTACACCTTC,CASSLGFNYGYTF
once,.,TRBJ2-1,TRBV2,TGTGCCAGCATCCGTGAACAGGGTGCCCTAAGAACTTCCTACAATGAGCAGTTCTTC,CASIREQGALRTSYNEQFF
.,.,TRBJ1-2,TRBV30,TGTGCCTGGAGTACAACAGGCCCCTATGGCTACACCTTC,CAWSTTGPYGYTF
once,TRBD1,TRBJ2-3,TRBV6-2/TRBV6-3,TGTGCCAGCAGTTACACCCGACAGGGAAAATCTAGCACAGATACGCAGTATTTT,CASSYTRQGKSSTDTQYF
.,TRBD1,TRBJ1-6,TRBV5-1,TGCGCCAGCAGTCAACAGGGGGGTTCACCCCTCCACTTT,CASSQQGGSPLHF
.,TRBD1,TRBJ2-5,TRBV30,TGTGCCTGGAGTTGGGACAGGGGTGGAGAGACCCAGTACTTC,CAWSWDRGGETQYF
.,.,TRBJ2-2,TRBV7-2,TGTGCCAGCAGCTTAGTTGACTACCTCGGGGAGCTGTTTTTT,CASSLVDYLGELFF
once,.,TRBJ2-2,TRBV30,TGTGCCTGGAGTCCTCTCGAGGTCGGGGAGCTGTTTTTT,CAWSPLEVGELFF
.,.,TRBJ2-7,TRBV5-1,TGCGCCAGCAGCTTTGGCAGGGGCCCCACCTACGAGCAGTACTTC,CASSFGRGPTYEQYF
once,.,TRBJ2-7,TRBV5-4,TGTGCCAGCAGCCCAGGTGGGTACGAGCAGTACTTC,CASSPGGYEQYF
.,.,TRBJ1-3,TRBV30,TGTGCCTGGAGTGGGCTAGAGGGTGAGGCAGGAAACACCATATATTTT,CAWSGLEGEAGNTIYF
.,.,TRBJ1-1,TRBV12-5,TGTGCTAGTGGTTTCGGAGGGTCGGGGGTGGCTGAAGCTTTCTTT,CASGFGGSGVAEAFF
few,.,TRBJ2-1,TRBV29-1,TGCAGCGTTTTTCTCCAGACAGTTACGGCCTACAATGAGCAGTTCTTC,CSVFLQTVTAYNEQFF
.,TRBD1,TRBJ1-2,TRBV10-2,TGCGCCAGCAGGGTCGGACAGGGTAGCTACACCTTC,CASRVGQGSYTF
.,.,TRBJ1-6,TRBV2,TGTGCCAGCAGTGTTGGACGTACGGGAAATAATTCACCCCTCCACTTT,CASSVGRTGNNSPLHF
.,.,TRBJ2-7,TRBV11-2,TGTGCCAGCAGCTTACAGGGGTCTTCCTTTGAGCAGTACTTC,CASSLQGSSFEQYF
.,TRBD1,TRBJ1-1,TRBV18,TGTGCCAGCTCACCTAGGACCGGGACAGGGAACACTGAAGCTTTCTTT,CASSPRTGTGNTEAFF
.,.,TRBJ1-1,TRBV7-6,TGTGCCAGCAGCTTAGGGTCCAGCGAGGAAGCTTTCTTT,CASSLGSSEEAFF
.,TRBD2,TRBJ2-2,TRBV12-3/TRBV12-4,TGTGCCGGGAGGGAGCAGCTCACCGGGGAGCTGTTTTTT,CAGREQLTGELFF
.,.,TRBJ1-6,TRBV12-3/TRBV12-4,TGTGCCAGCAGTTTACAGTGGTCACCCCTCCACTTT,CASSLQWSPLHF
once,TRBD1,TRBJ1-3,TRBV5-1,TGCGCCAGCAGCTTGGGACAGGGCCCGGGGCACACCATATATTTT,CASSLGQGPGHTIYF
once,.,TRBJ1-1,TRBV7-3,TGTGCCAGCAGCTTAGACAGGTTTAGGACTGAAGCTTTCTTT,CASSLDRFRTEAFF
.,.,TRBJ1-2,TRBV7-9,TGTGCCAGCAGCTTGCAGGGGACCAACTATGGCTACACCTTC,CASSLQGTNYGYTF
.,.,TRBJ1-1,TRBV5-5,TGTGCCAGCAGCTCCGTGGACAGGAACACTGAAGCTTTCTTT,CASSSVDRNTEAFF
.,.,TRBJ2-2,TRBV7-2,TGTGCCAGCAGCTCAGGAGGCCGGGGGGAGCTGTTTTTT,CASSSGGRGELFF
.,.,TRBJ2-5,TRBV21-1,TGTGCCAGCAGCACCCAAGCTCTAGGACAGGGATGTTCGGAGACCCAGTACTTC,CASSTQALGQGCSETQYF
.,.,TRBJ1-1,TRBV5-1,TGCGCCAGCAGCTTGACAGAAAAAAACACTGAAGCTTTCTTT,CASSLTEKNTEAFF
.,.,TRBJ1-4,TRBV6-5,TGTGCCAGCAGTCCGAGGGCCAGGCCTAATGAAAAACTGTTTTTT,CASSPRARPNEKLFF
.,.,TRBJ1-5,TRBV28,TGTGCCAGCACCTGGGAGGGGTTGGGGCAGCCCCAGCATTTT,CASTWEGLGQPQHF
.,.,TRBJ1-2,TRBV9,TGTGCCAGCAGTAGAGAGATTTATGGCTACACCTTC,CASSREIYGYTF
.,.,TRBJ1-5,TRBV7-9,TGTGCCAGCAGCTTACCGTATAGCAATCAGCCCCAGCATTTT,CASSLPYSNQPQHF
.,TRBD1,TRBJ1-3,TRBV27,TGTGCCAGCAGCCGCGTTTCCGGGACAGGGGATGGAAACACCATATATTTT,CASSRVSGTGDGNTIYF